This passage covers 11 T cell receptor beta chains from one sample sequenced in a study of T cell responses to AZD1222 COVID-19 vaccine (dated by TCRdb to the early 2020s). The library was obtained by the immunoSEQ multiplex PCR assay. TCRdb re-hosts the immuneACCESS table, in-frame sequences only. Its copies lack some clones; in the studies checked, an unresolved V gene accounts for under half of them, and the cause for the rest is not known. For this sample there are 150,000 to 200,000 clones; 90% to 95% appear just once. Approximately 2.2% of the sample lies in the top ten. According to the study, the label for this sample's time point signals: baseline before first vaccination. Sequenced material: peripheral blood, taken on day 0 of AZD1222 vaccination. The receptors come from an adult in good health.

The chain recombines TRBV23-1 with TRBJ2-2, with a weak D call TRBD1 (6 bases). TRBV23-1 is an ORF, with its function uncertain. CDR3 size: 17 residues. V gave up 4 bases and J gave up 6 bases, with 21 bases separating them. CDR3 in DNA: TGCGCCAGCAGTCTAGGCCCACCCGGGACACCTGCCGGGGAGCTGTTTTTT. Amino acid sequence: CASSLGPPGTPAGELFF.

The chain carries TRBV5-6 and TRBJ2-7; D might be TRBD2 (6 bases). V lost 0 bases and J lost 10, with 8 bases in between. Germline CDR1 is SGHDT and CDR2 is YYEEEE. The CDR3 loop spans 11 amino acids. CDR3 residues: CASSLGDSQYF. CDR3 DNA: TGTGCCAGCAGCTTGGGGGACTCCCAGTACTTC.

The chain uses TRBV27 and TRBJ1-5; D might be TRBD1 (6 bases). Trimming removed 6 bases from V and 4 bases from J, with 19 bases in between. The CDR3 covers 16 residues. Germline lookup yields CDR1 MNHEY and CDR2 SMNVEV (reference sequence). CDR3 sequence: CASSRRSTGLNQPQHF. CDR3 DNA sequence: TGTGCCAGCAGCCGTAGATCGACAGGTCTTAATCAGCCCCAGCATTTT.

The rearrangement joins TRBV27 to TRBJ1-1, with D tentatively TRBD1 (5 bases). Germline V gene sequence: CDR1 MNHEY, CDR2 SMNVEV (reference sequence). Trimming stripped 3 bases from V and 6 bases from J, with 17 bases between. The CDR3 sequence is 15 residues long. The CDR3 DNA reads as TGTGCCAGCAGTTTCTGGGGGGTGGGGAAACCTGAAGCTTTCTTT. Amino acids: CASSFWGVGKPEAFF.

V and J are TRBV12-3 or TRBV12-4 and TRBJ2-1; 8 bases fit TRBD1. V trimming: 5 bases; J trimming: 6 bases; junction bases outside the gene matches: 3. The CDR3 has 13 amino acids. CDR3 sequence reads: CASSLGQGNEQFF. For the CDR3, the DNA is TGTGCCAGCAGTCTCGGACAGGGCAATGAGCAGTTCTTC.

The rearrangement joins TRBV9 to TRBJ2-2, with D unresolved. V shed 4 bases and J shed 4 bases, with 11 bases lying between them. From germline, CDR1 is SGDLS and CDR2 YYNGEE. CDR3 size: 14 residues. The CDR3, as DNA: TGTGCCAGCAGCTCAAGGACCGGCACCGGGGAGCTGTTTTTT. Its protein is CASSSRTGTGELFF. The variable domain in full, with the rest retrieved from reference TRBV9 and TRBJ2-2, is DSGVTQTPKHLITATGQRVTLRCSPRSGDLSVYWYQQSLDQGLQFLIQYYNGEERAKGNILERFSAQQFPDLHSELNLSSLELGDSALYFCASSSRTGTGELFFGEGSRLTVL.

The chain couples TRBV29-1 to TRBJ1-2; a possible D gene is TRBD1 (5 bases). CDR3 length equals 16 residues. From germline, CDR1 is SQVTM and CDR2 ANQGSEA. The V gene lost 2 bases and the J gene lost 2 bases, with 18 bases spanning the gap. CDR3 sequence (DNA): TGCAGCGTTGAACCCGGTATAGGCTCAGGGAACTATGGCTACACCTTC. Its protein is CSVEPGIGSGNYGYTF.

This clone came up once. The rearrangement joins TRBV6-1 to TRBJ2-3, with D unclear. The CDR3 consists of 15 residues. Germline loops: CDR1 MNHNS, CDR2 SASEGT. V lost 0 bases and J lost 3, with 10 bases in between. This CDR3 reads CASSEAGSRTDTQYF. The DNA of the CDR3 is TGTGCCAGCAGTGAAGCGGGGTCGCGTACAGATACGCAGTATTTT.

The genes are TRBV24-1 and TRBJ1-2; D may be TRBD1 (5 bases). Trimming removed 8 bases at V and 7 bases at J, with 16 bases between. This CDR3 region has 13 residues. CDR1 is KGHDR, CDR2 SFDVKD, per germline. The CDR3 reads CATMLTGSGGYTF. Written as DNA, the CDR3 is TGTGCCACCATGCTAACAGGCTCAGGTGGCTACACCTTC.

Only one count was recorded for this clone. The chain joins TRBV2 to TRBJ2-7, with 7 bases aligning to TRBD1. The J segment lost 5 bases and the V segment lost 2 bases, leaving 12 bases of the junction unmatched. This CDR3 is built from 16 residues. Germline CDR1 is SNHLY and CDR2 is FYNNEI. For the CDR3, the DNA is TGTGCCAGCAGTGAACCGGAGTGGACAGGTCGGCACGAGCAGTACTTC. Its protein product is CASSEPEWTGRHEQYF.

This chain joins TRBV2 and TRBJ2-2; D is uncertain. Germline V gives CDR1 SNHLY, CDR2 FYNNEI. V lost 3 bases, J lost 0 bases, and 11 bases lay in between. The CDR3 totals 16 residues. In DNA form, the CDR3 reads TGTGCCAGCAGTGAGGTTTCAGCTTCGAACACCGGGGAGCTGTTTTTT. Its protein product is CASSEVSASNTGELFF.